This entry lists 30 T cell receptor beta chains sequenced from one sample in a study of T cells after posttransplantation cyclophosphamide. This table comes from immunoSEQ multiplex PCR, and its TCRdb copy is limited to in-frame clones, with some not included. This sample comprises about 30,000 clones, none seen once only. Sequences were obtained from PBMCs. These receptors all come from a woman aged 60-75 years in good health, CMV-negative, and a related stem cell transplant donor.

This clone was seen more than once but under ten times. This chain uses TRBV7-2 with TRBJ2-1; TRBD2 matches at 8 bases. The germline V gene encodes CDR1 SGHTA and CDR2 FQGNSA. V lost 5 bases, J lost 4 bases, and 13 bases stayed unmatched. This CDR3 contains 17 residues. CDR3 in DNA: TGTGCCAGCAGCACGCCCCTGAGCGGGGGCTGGTACAATGAGCAGTTCTTC. It encodes CASSTPLSGGWYNEQFF.

The sample holds many counts of this clone. V and J are TRBV27 and TRBJ2-1, with D perhaps TRBD1 (6 bases). The V end lost 7 bases, the J end lost 5 bases, and 12 bases lay between the germline ends. CDR3 size: 13 residues. The V gene's germline CDR1 is MNHEY and CDR2 SMNVEV (reference sequence). CDR3 nucleotides: TGTGCCAGCAAGAGGACAGCTAACAATGAGCAGTTCTTC. It encodes CASKRTANNEQFF.

The sample holds many counts of this clone. The chain is built from TRBV6-6 and TRBJ1-3; no clear D gene. Trimming shortened V by 2 bases and J by 7 bases, and 9 bases separated the two germline ends. This CDR3 spans 13 amino acids. CDR1 MNHNY and CDR2 SVGAGI come from the germline V gene (reference sequence). CDR3 in DNA: TGTGCCAGCAGTTACGATTCAGAGAACACCATATATTTT. Protein product: CASSYDSENTIYF.

This clone was detected many times. The rearrangement links TRBV5-4 to TRBJ1-2, with D uncertain. There are 15 residues in the CDR3. The V and J ends lost 6 bases and 2 bases respectively, with 17 bases between them. CDR1 and CDR2 (germline): SGHNT, YYREEE (reference sequence). CDR3 nucleotides: TGTGCCAGCACCCGGGGAGAGGGTTGGAACTATGGCTACACCTTC. This translates into CASTRGEGWNYGYTF.

This clone occurred a few times. The CDR3 DNA reads as TGTGCCAGCAATGGGGGGGTCTACAATGAGCAGTTCTTC. This sequence encodes CASNGGVYNEQFF. This chain connects TRBV6-1 to TRBJ2-1; 7 bases map to TRBD2. The CDR3 spans 13 residues. V was pared by 7 bases and J by 3 bases, with 3 bases of the junction left unmatched. Germline CDR1 reads MNHNS; CDR2 reads SASEGT.

Many counts were recorded for this clone. This sequence joins TRBV7-9 and TRBJ1-4, with D tentatively TRBD1 (5 bases). Trimming took 8 bases from V and 4 from J, leaving 14 bases between them. Germline V CDR1 and CDR2: SEHNR, FQNEAQ (reference sequence). This CDR3 contains 14 residues. The CDR3 loop is CASLLWGDNEKLFF. The CDR3 DNA is TGTGCCAGCCTCTTGTGGGGCGATAATGAAAAACTGTTTTTT.

The table lists this clone with many counts. The chain carries TRBV28 and TRBJ1-6; D remains ambiguous. The CDR3 runs 17 residues. Trimming stripped 6 bases from V and 9 bases from J, with 24 bases between. Germline V gene data show CDR1 as MDHEN and CDR2 as SYDVKM. Written as DNA, the CDR3 is TGTGCCAGCAGCGCCACCCAAGGAGTCCGGGGAATTTCACCCCTCCACTTT. It codes for CASSATQGVRGISPLHF.

This clone was detected many times. The chain employs TRBV6-2 or TRBV6-3 and TRBJ1-2, with TRBD1 matching over 8 bases. V lost 7 bases to trimming and J lost 6 bases; unmatched junction nucleotides: 10. Germline V gene lookup returns CDR1 MNHEY and CDR2 SVGEGT. The CDR3 length is 14 residues. CDR3 coding DNA: TGTGCCAGCACCCGAATCGGACAGGGCCATGGCTACACCTTC. It encodes CASTRIGQGHGYTF.

This clone was seen many times. This rearrangement joins TRBV2 to TRBJ1-4, with TRBD1 matching 7 bases. The CDR3 has 15 residues. J lost 4 bases, V lost 2 bases, and 4 bases had no gene match. Looked up from germline, CDR1 is SNHLY and CDR2 is FYNNEI. The CDR3 DNA sequence: TGTGCCAGCAGTGAATTGGGGACAGATAATGAAAAACTGTTTTTT. Translated: CASSELGTDNEKLFF.

This clone was counted a few times. The chain couples TRBV5-4 to TRBJ2-3, with 10 bases aligning to TRBD2. Germline CDR1 and CDR2: SGHNT and YYREEE (reference sequence). Unmatched junction bases numbered 5, after V lost 2 bases and J lost 5 bases. This CDR3 has 15 residues. The CDR3 DNA reads TGTGCCAGCAGCTTAGCGGGGGGGCGAGGAGATACGCAGTATTTT. Its protein product is CASSLAGGRGDTQYF.

This clone was seen more than once but under ten times. The genes are TRBV12-3 or TRBV12-4 and TRBJ1-5, with 8 bases aligning to TRBD1. J lost 2 bases, V lost 3 bases, and 3 bases had no gene match. CDR3 size: 15 residues. The chain's CDR3 is CASSFQGAGNQPQHF. The CDR3, as DNA: TGTGCCAGCAGTTTCCAGGGGGCAGGCAATCAGCCCCAGCATTTT.

CDR3 sequence (DNA): TGTGCCAGCAGCCACCGGTATAGTGGGCGGGTTGAGACCCAGTACTTC. This gives the protein CASSHRYSGRVETQYF. The rearrangement links TRBV14 to TRBJ2-5, with D possibly matching TRBD2 (5 bases). This CDR3 has 16 amino acids. The V end was cut by 3 bases, the J end by 5 bases, with 19 bases between. In germline, CDR1 is SGHDN, CDR2 FVKESK. Looking up the rest from reference TRBV14 and TRBJ2-5 gives the full variable domain: EAGVTQFPSHSVIEKGQTVTLRCDPISGHDNLYWYRRVMGKEIKFLLHFVKESKQDESGMPNNRFLAERTGGTYSTLKVQPAELEDSGVYFCASSHRYSGRVETQYFGPGTRLLVL.

There are many counts of this clone. A junction end diverges from the germline sequence, so it may reflect a read error. The V call is TRBV6-1, the J call TRBJ2-4, with D hard to call. The CDR3 extends over 17 amino acids. Germline loops: CDR1 MNHNS, CDR2 SASEGT. The CDR3 here is CASIERAVPVAKNIQYF. DNA of the CDR3: TGTGCCAGCATTGAACGCGCGGTCCCGGTAGCCAAAAACATTCAGTACTTC.

This clone was recorded many times. The rearrangement uses TRBV11-2 and TRBJ1-2, with TRBD1 matching over 11 bases. The CDR3 runs 14 residues. V dropped 5 bases and J dropped 5; count of bases not matched to a gene: 4. The germline V gene has CDR1 SGHAT and CDR2 FQNNGV. The CDR3 bases are TGTGCCAGCAGCCGGACAGGGGGCCCTTATGGCTACACCTTC. It codes for CASSRTGGPYGYTF.

This clone was recorded many times. The J gene is TRBJ1-4, the V gene TRBV28; D gene ambiguous. Germline V gene sequence: CDR1 MDHEN, CDR2 SYDVKM. Trimming took 7 bases from V and 4 from J, leaving 4 bases between them. This CDR3 contains 11 residues. CDR3 loop: CASTNNEKLFF. The DNA of the CDR3 is TGTGCCAGCACTAATAATGAAAAACTGTTTTTT.

This clone was picked up a small number of times. V usage is TRBV7-8 and J usage is TRBJ2-2; 10 nucleotides match TRBD2. The CDR3 loop spans 18 amino acids. Germline trimming cut 1 base from V and 3 bases from J; bases unmatched to any gene: 8. Germline assignment: CDR1 SGHVS and CDR2 FQNEAQ. The CDR3 coding sequence is TGTGCCAGCAGCTTAGAAAGGCTAGCGGGAGCCCACACCGGGGAGCTGTTTTTT. This translates into CASSLERLAGAHTGELFF. The full variable domain, with the rest looked up from reference TRBV7-8 and TRBJ2-2, is GAGVSQSPRYKVAKRGQDVALRCDPISGHVSLFWYQQALGQGPEFLTYFQNEAQLDKSGLPSDRFFAERPEGSVSTLKIQRTQQEDSAVYLCASSLERLAGAHTGELFFGEGSRLTVL.

This clone was counted many times. V is TRBV5-1 and J is TRBJ1-1; D uncertain. Germline V gene sequence: CDR1 SGHRS, CDR2 YFSETQ. The CDR3 totals 14 residues. With 1 base removed from V and 5 bases from J, the gap between germline ends came to 12 bases. In DNA form, the CDR3 reads TGCGCCAGCAGCTTGAAGATCGCGGGTACTGAAGCTTTCTTT. This gives the protein CASSLKIAGTEAFF.

This clone was observed many times. This chain joins TRBV4-3 and TRBJ2-2, with TRBD1 matching 9 bases. The CDR3 consists of 17 residues. Germline V gives CDR1 LGHNA, CDR2 YSLEER. V lost 4 bases to trimming and J lost 3 bases; unmatched junction nucleotides: 9. Here the CDR3 reads CASSLSTGTGYTGELFF. The CDR3 DNA reads as TGCGCCAGCAGCCTTTCGACCGGGACAGGGTACACCGGGGAGCTGTTTTTT.

This clone was seen more than once but under ten times. The chain combines TRBV28 with TRBJ2-7; maybe TRBD1 (6 bases). CDR1 is MDHEN, CDR2 SYDVKM, per germline. V was clipped by 5 bases and J by 2 bases, with 10 bases between them. This CDR3 has 13 residues. The CDR3 reads CASSRQVPYEQYF. CDR3 sequence (DNA): TGTGCCAGCAGTAGACAGGTGCCCTACGAGCAGTACTTC.

This clone has a count of ten or more. The chain couples TRBV15 to TRBJ2-7; a possible D gene is TRBD1 (6 bases). V was shortened by 0 bases and J by 0 bases, with 12 bases between the two germline ends. This CDR3 is built from 16 residues. Germline CDR1 and CDR2: LNHNV and YYDKDF (reference sequence). The CDR3 bases are TGTGCCACCAGCAGAGATCAGGGGTGGTCCTCCTACGAGCAGTACTTC. Translation: CATSRDQGWSSYEQYF.

This clone occurred many times. The chain combines TRBV7-2 with TRBJ1-3, with 8 bases fitting TRBD1. This CDR3 has 17 residues. V was pared by 4 bases and J by 4 bases, with 12 bases of the junction left unmatched. The germline V gene has CDR1 SGHTA and CDR2 FQGNSA. In DNA form, the CDR3 reads TGTGCCAGCAGCTCACCTGGACAGGGCTCACACGGAAACACCATATATTTT. This codes for CASSSPGQGSHGNTIYF.

In this sample, this clone turned up many times. The rearrangement joins TRBV6-6 to TRBJ2-1, with 13 bases lining up with TRBD2. CDR1 is MNHNY and CDR2 is SVGAGI in the germline V gene (reference sequence). The J segment lost 0 bases and the V segment lost 5 bases, leaving 1 base of the junction unmatched. CDR3 length: 16 residues. The CDR3 spells CASSGTSGDSYNEQFF. The CDR3 nucleotides are TGTGCCAGCAGTGGGACTAGCGGGGACTCCTACAATGAGCAGTTCTTC.

This clone was picked up many times. The rearrangement uses TRBV5-6 and TRBJ1-6; TRBD1 matches 9 bases. V lost 4 bases and J lost 10; bases outside the gene matches: 6. This CDR3 has 14 amino acids. Germline values: CDR1 SGHDT, CDR2 YYEEEE. CDR3 sequence reads: CASSTGQGRSPLHF. CDR3 nucleotide sequence: TGTGCCAGCAGCACCGGACAGGGGAGGTCACCCCTCCACTTT.

This clone occurred many times. The chain combines TRBV28 with TRBJ2-3; D gene ambiguous. V was cut by 6 bases and J by 2 bases, with 6 bases left in between. Germline loops: CDR1 MDHEN, CDR2 SYDVKM. The CDR3 runs 12 residues. The CDR3 sequence is CASRALTDTQYF. As DNA, the CDR3 is TGTGCCAGCAGAGCCCTCACAGATACGCAGTATTTT.

This clone appeared many times. The J gene is TRBJ1-5, the V gene TRBV24-1; unclear D gene. The CDR3 spans 18 residues. With 5 bases removed from V and 3 bases from J, the gap between germline ends came to 22 bases. Germline V lookup: CDR1 KGHDR, CDR2 SFDVKD. DNA of the CDR3: TGTGCCACCAGTGGCCCCTTAACAGTGCAGATATCCAATCAGCCCCAGCATTTT. Translating it yields CATSGPLTVQISNQPQHF.

In its sample, this clone was seen many times. V gene TRBV10-2 combines with J gene TRBJ1-2; 7 nucleotides agree with TRBD1. The CDR3 contains 14 residues. Germline lookup yields CDR1 WSHSY and CDR2 SAAADI. J was trimmed by 7 bases and V by 0 bases; bases with no gene match: 5. In nucleotides, the CDR3 is TGCGCCAGCAGTGAGTCGGCAGGGGGTGTTGGCTACACCTTC. It translates to CASSESAGGVGYTF.

This clone was seen repeatedly, ten times or more. The chain is built from TRBV5-1 and TRBJ1-3, with TRBD1 identical over 8 bases. V trimming: 4 bases; J trimming: 4 bases; junction bases outside the gene matches: 7. Germline CDR1 is SGHRS and CDR2 is YFSETQ. The CDR3 sequence is 15 residues long. The CDR3 nucleotides read TGCGCCAGCAGCAGTACAGGGGGTAGCGGAAACACCATATATTTT. This sequence encodes CASSSTGGSGNTIYF.

This clone was counted many times. The chain joins TRBV28 to TRBJ1-5; 8 bases agree with TRBD1. After removal of 6 bases from V and 5 bases from J, the junction contained 9 bases not matched to a gene. The CDR3 covers 15 residues. The germline V gene encodes CDR1 MDHEN and CDR2 SYDVKM. For the CDR3, the DNA is TGTGCCAGCAGGAGGGTAGGACAGGGCGATCAGCCCCAGCATTTT. Protein: CASRRVGQGDQPQHF.

This clone was recorded at least ten times. This chain links TRBV7-2 with TRBJ2-3, with 8 bases matching TRBD2. Germline CDR1 is SGHTA and CDR2 is FQGNSA. The J segment lost 5 bases and the V segment lost 8 bases, leaving 9 bases of the junction unmatched. The CDR3 covers 14 residues. The CDR3 nucleotides are TGTGCCAGCGGAGCGGGGGAAGGGGGAGATACGCAGTATTTT. It codes for CASGAGEGGDTQYF. Looking up the rest from reference TRBV7-2 and TRBJ2-3 gives the full variable domain: GAGVSQSPSNKVTEKGKDVELRCDPISGHTALYWYRQSLGQGLEFLIYFQGNSAPDKSGLPSDRFSAERTGGSVSTLTIQRTQQEDSAVYLCASGAGEGGDTQYFGPGTRLTVL.

This clone was seen repeatedly, ten times or more. The V call is TRBV4-1, the J call TRBJ1-2; D not resolved. The CDR3 loop spans 11 amino acids. V was shortened by 5 bases and J by 4 bases, with 5 bases between the two germline ends. CDR1 and CDR2 (germline): MGHRA, YSYEKL. The chain's CDR3 is CASSYGYGYTF. The DNA for the CDR3 is TGCGCCAGCAGCTACGGCTATGGCTACACCTTC.